Below are 27 T cell receptor beta chains sequenced from a single sample in a study of technical replicates of blood from a few donors. Produced via immunoSEQ multiplex PCR; TCRdb's table is partial and in-frame only. The sample holds about 14,000 clones, 84% seen once. The sample consisted of PBMCs. All receptors come from a human donor in good health.

The chain carries TRBV19 and TRBJ2-5; 10 bases agree with TRBD2. Looked up from germline, CDR1 is LNHDA and CDR2 is SQIVND (reference sequence). With V trimmed by 5 bases and J by 4 bases, 10 bases remained unmatched. The CDR3 totals 16 residues. For the CDR3, the DNA is TGTGCCAGTAGTCCGGACCTAGCGGGAGTTCGAGAGACCCAGTACTTC. This sequence encodes CASSPDLAGVRETQYF.

This chain connects TRBV30 to TRBJ2-3; D may be TRBD1 (5 bases). From germline, CDR1 is GTSNPN and CDR2 SVGIG (reference sequence). Trimming left V 0 bases short and J 2 bases short, with 6 bases between. This CDR3 region has 13 residues. CDR3 sequence reads: CAWSVQDTDTQYF. The CDR3 coding sequence is TGTGCCTGGAGTGTACAGGACACAGATACGCAGTATTTT.

The gene calls are TRBV5-1 and TRBJ2-1; 7 nucleotides align to TRBD2. CDR3 length: 15 amino acids. The germline CDR1 and CDR2 sequences are SGHRS and YFSETQ. Germline trimming cut 0 bases from V and 8 bases from J; bases unmatched to any gene: 8. The CDR3 here is CASSLGLALWDEQFF. In DNA form, the CDR3 reads TGCGCCAGCAGCTTGGGACTAGCCCTCTGGGATGAGCAGTTCTTC.

V usage is TRBV19 and J usage is TRBJ2-7, with 10 bases aligning to TRBD2. Germline values: CDR1 LNHDA, CDR2 SQIVND (reference sequence). The CDR3 is 15 residues long. J gave up 3 bases and V 3 bases, and 5 bases lay outside the gene matches. The CDR3 bases are TGTGCCAGTAGTATGGAGCCTAGCGGGAGCTACGAGCAGTACTTC. The encoded protein is CASSMEPSGSYEQYF.

This chain connects TRBV7-2 to TRBJ2-7; TRBD2 might be the D (6 bases). The CDR3 spans 13 residues. The germline CDR1 and CDR2 sequences are SGHTA and FQGNSA. The V and J ends lost 2 bases and 5 bases respectively, with 10 bases between them. CDR3: CASSLTWRDEQYF. The CDR3 DNA follows: TGTGCCAGCAGCTTAACTTGGAGGGACGAGCAGTACTTC.

V is TRBV7-3 and J is TRBJ2-5; 7 bases fit TRBD2. In germline, CDR1 is SGHTA, CDR2 FQGTGA. Unmatched junction bases numbered 13, after V lost 5 bases and J lost 4 bases. This CDR3 comprises 16 residues. CDR3 in amino acids: CASSVGDYPLGETQYF. CDR3 coding DNA: TGTGCCAGCAGCGTCGGGGACTACCCCTTGGGAGAGACCCAGTACTTC.

This clone was detected once. This chain uses TRBV5-4 with TRBJ2-2; TRBD2 aligns across 9 bases. The CDR3 totals 17 residues. Germline V gene sequence: CDR1 SGHNT, CDR2 YYREEE (reference sequence). V was pared by 0 bases and J by 1 base, with 4 bases of the junction left unmatched. The CDR3 sequence is CASSLGLAGLNTGELFF. In DNA, the CDR3 is TGTGCCAGCAGCTTGGGGCTAGCGGGACTGAACACCGGGGAGCTGTTTTTT.

This clone came up once. V usage is TRBV7-3 and J usage is TRBJ2-3; 7 positions match TRBD2. Trimming took 2 bases from V and 9 from J; bases not matched to a gene: 14. This CDR3 has 16 residues. Germline lookup yields CDR1 SGHTA and CDR2 FQGTGA. The CDR3 reads CASSLLSGRPATTQYF. As DNA, the CDR3 is TGTGCCAGCAGCTTATTATCCGGGAGGCCCGCCACCACGCAGTATTTT.

The count of this clone is one. The chain has TRBV30 and TRBJ2-7; no definite D call. CDR1 is GTSNPN and CDR2 is SVGIG in the germline V gene (reference sequence). The CDR3 consists of 11 residues. Trimming shortened V by 3 bases and J by 0 bases, and 3 bases separated the two germline ends. The DNA for the CDR3 is TGTGCCTGGAGCTTCTCCTACGAGCAGTACTTC. Translated, it gives CAWSFSYEQYF.

The rearrangement joins TRBV7-7 to TRBJ1-5; perhaps TRBD1 as D (5 bases). This CDR3 contains 13 residues. Germline V gives CDR1 SSHAT, CDR2 FNYEAQ (reference sequence). Trimming removed 5 bases from V and 3 bases from J, with 8 bases in between. The CDR3 region is CASSETVNQPQHF. CDR3 DNA: TGTGCCAGCAGCGAGACAGTCAATCAGCCCCAGCATTTT.

This chain connects TRBV21-1 to TRBJ2-7; the D call in the table, TRBD2, was not verified against the DNA. TRBV21-1 is reported as a pseudogene. This CDR3 has 15 amino acids. For the CDR3, the DNA is TGTGCCAGCAGCAAAGCGAGCAACTACCAACGGGAGCAGTACTTC. Protein product: CASSKASNYQREQYF.

This clone was recorded a few times. The V call is TRBV5-1, the J call TRBJ2-2, with D perhaps TRBD1 (6 bases). This CDR3 has 16 residues. V lost 3 bases to trimming and J lost 3 bases, with 15 bases between them. Germline V gene lookup returns CDR1 SGHRS and CDR2 YFSETQ. CDR3 protein: CASSSLQGADTGELFF. The DNA for the CDR3 is TGCGCCAGCAGCTCACTACAGGGAGCCGACACCGGGGAGCTGTTTTTT.

The chain combines TRBV7-2 with TRBJ2-2, with a weak D call TRBD2 (5 bases). The CDR3 sequence is 15 residues long. V lost 6 bases to trimming and J lost 8 bases, with 19 bases between them. Looked up from germline, CDR1 is SGHTA and CDR2 is FQGNSA. DNA for the CDR3: TGTGCCAGCAGATTCGGGAATATAGCATCAGGGGAGCTGTTTTTT. Translated: CASRFGNIASGELFF.

The V call is TRBV7-9, the J call TRBJ2-2, with D perhaps TRBD1 (6 bases). This CDR3 has 16 amino acids. V lost 5 bases and J lost 5, with 18 bases in between. Germline V gene lookup returns CDR1 SEHNR and CDR2 FQNEAQ (reference sequence). Here the CDR3 reads CASSAPRGSGTGELFF. The DNA for the CDR3 is TGTGCCAGCAGCGCCCCAAGGGGGTCAGGGACCGGGGAGCTGTTTTTT.

The chain employs TRBV27 and TRBJ2-3, with D perhaps matching TRBD2 (6 bases). The CDR3 loop spans 15 amino acids. Germline assignment: CDR1 MNHEY and CDR2 SMNVEV (reference sequence). Trimming removed 6 bases at V and 2 bases at J, with 15 bases between. In DNA form, the CDR3 reads TGTGCCAGCAGGCCACTGGAGGACTACACAGATACGCAGTATTTT. As protein: CASRPLEDYTDTQYF.

This rearrangement joins TRBV2 to TRBJ2-1, with 9 nucleotides matching TRBD2. The CDR3 has 14 amino acids. V shed 5 bases and J 7 bases; nucleotides not matched to a gene: 6. Germline V lookup: CDR1 SNHLY, CDR2 FYNNEI. Here the CDR3 DNA reads TGTGCCAGCAGTTTAGCGGGAGAAGTTAATGAGCAGTTCTTC. Translating it yields CASSLAGEVNEQFF.

The chain joins TRBV18 to TRBJ1-2; 7 positions agree with TRBD1. The CDR3 consists of 13 residues. Looked up from germline, CDR1 is KGHSH and CDR2 is LQKENI. V lost 3 bases and J lost 8; bases outside the gene matches: 6. Written as DNA, the CDR3 is TGTGCCAGCTCACCGGAACAGGGGTCCGGCTACACCTTC. Translation: CASSPEQGSGYTF.

V gene TRBV7-9 combines with J gene TRBJ1-4; possible D gene TRBD1, 6 bases. The CDR3 is made up of 12 amino acids. CDR1 and CDR2 (germline): SEHNR, FQNEAQ (reference sequence). V lost 5 bases and J 8 bases, leaving 9 bases between the germline ends. The DNA of the CDR3 is TGTGCCAGCAGCGCTCAGGGGGAAAAACTGTTTTTT. Protein: CASSAQGEKLFF.

This clone was seen once. The J gene is TRBJ2-6, the V gene TRBV5-6, with D unresolved. Germline CDR1 reads SGHDT; CDR2 reads YYEEEE. The CDR3 sequence is 19 residues long. V lost 1 base and J lost 0, with 17 bases in between. The CDR3 DNA follows: TGTGCCAGCAGCTTGTTCGACGGAGACCTCTTCTCTGGGGCCAACGTCCTGACTTTC. As protein: CASSLFDGDLFSGANVLTF.

The chain links TRBV19 to TRBJ2-1; weak D call: TRBD2 (5 bases). Trimming took off 3 bases at V and 2 bases at J, with 8 bases between the two ends. This CDR3 is built from 14 residues. CDR1 is LNHDA and CDR2 is SQIVND in the germline V gene (reference sequence). The CDR3 bases are TGTGCCAGTAGTATCACCGGGGCCTACAATGAGCAGTTCTTC. Translated, it gives CASSITGAYNEQFF.

This clone was seen more than once but under ten times. The J gene is TRBJ1-3, the V gene TRBV6-5; 9 nucleotides agree with TRBD1. The trim removed 6 bases at V and 4 bases at J, leaving 1 base unmatched. There are 13 residues in the CDR3. CDR1 and CDR2 (germline): MNHEY, SVGAGI. CDR3 region: CASSGTGGNTIYF. The CDR3 DNA reads as TGTGCCAGCAGCGGGACAGGGGGAAACACCATATATTTT.

V usage is TRBV10-3 and J usage is TRBJ1-1; D is ambiguous. Germline V gene sequence: CDR1 ENHRY, CDR2 SYGVKD. Trimming stripped 6 bases from V and 0 bases from J, with 14 bases between. The CDR3 sequence is 15 residues long. CDR3 bases: TGTGCCATCAGCCCTCAGGAGGGCATGAACACTGAAGCTTTCTTT. Translation gives CAISPQEGMNTEAFF.

The rearrangement joins TRBV29-1 to TRBJ2-7, with 9 positions matching TRBD1. J gave up 2 bases and V 3 bases, and 5 bases lay outside the gene matches. The germline V gene has CDR1 SQVTM and CDR2 ANQGSEA. This CDR3 spans 14 amino acids. Here the CDR3 reads CSVEGQGLPYEQYF. The CDR3 DNA follows: TGCAGCGTTGAGGGACAGGGTCTCCCCTACGAGCAGTACTTC.

CDR3 coding DNA: TGTGCCAGCAGCAAAGAGGCGGGGGTCTCCTACGAGCAGTACTTC. Its protein is CASSKEAGVSYEQYF. The chain uses TRBV21-1 and TRBJ2-7; the table assigns TRBD2, which was not confirmed against the DNA. TRBV21-1 is an annotated pseudogene. The length of the CDR3 is 15 residues.

This clone was seen more than once but under ten times. The chain employs TRBV27 and TRBJ1-5; 10 bases are shared with TRBD1. Germline loops: CDR1 MNHEY, CDR2 SMNVEV (reference sequence). The ends lost 5 bases at V and 6 bases at J; junction bases unmatched: 13. This CDR3 spans 17 amino acids. The CDR3 DNA is TGTGCCAGCAGTAACCGCCCTCCGGGACAGGGGTTTCAGCCCCAGCATTTT. It is translated as CASSNRPPGQGFQPQHF.

The chain couples TRBV6-4 to TRBJ2-1; 8 bases are a match to TRBD2. From germline, CDR1 is MRHNA and CDR2 SNTAGT. The trim removed 5 bases at V and 6 bases at J, leaving 9 bases unmatched. The CDR3 covers 15 residues. CDR3 bases: TGTGCCAGCAGTCCCGGAGAGCGGGAGTTCAATGAGCAGTTCTTC. It specifies CASSPGEREFNEQFF.

The table lists this clone with a few counts. Here the CDR3 DNA reads TGTGCCAGCAGTGACCCGGGACAGGGAAACAATGAGCAGTTCTTC. Its translation: CASSDPGQGNNEQFF. The rearrangement joins TRBV6-1 to TRBJ2-1, with 9 bases matching TRBD1. The CDR3 loop spans 15 amino acids. Germline V gene sequence: CDR1 MNHNS, CDR2 SASEGT. J gave up 5 bases and V 3 bases, and 5 bases lay outside the gene matches.